This TCR beta chain was recorded in a study of CXCR3-negative and CXCR3-positive naive CD8 T cells. The overall study: The total count of TRB reads reached 120 million to 150 million, and each library contributed about 1.5 +/- 0.3 million.

Per CD8+ T cell subset, triplicate sorts of 310,000 or so cells each were done. General study findings and limits: Comparably high diversity was seen in both naive subsets, and much lower diversity in memory CD8+ cells. Comparison of naive CXCR3-negative and CXCR3-positive cells revealed similar TRBV-TRBJ usage, while memory cells differed. Naive cells that were CXCR3-positive had more hydrophobic TRB CDR3s (compared with CXCR3-negative naive cells).

A word on this clonotype: Its antigen is unidentified.

Each TRB cDNA library was prepared by 5' RACE (with UMI labels). Using the 5' RACE reads, TCRdb records one entry per CDR3 protein without DNA. The table gives approximately 90,000 distinct CDR3 sequences; the top ten clones make up approximately 0.54% of it. This TCR came from a human donor in good health. Some clones in this sample may be carry-over from other donors' samples. The sample taken for sequencing was naive CXCR3+ CD8+ T cells from blood. Stated subset: CD45RO-CCR7+CD27+CD95- naive CD8+ T cells expressing CXCR3 (TNR3+).

CDR3 residues: CASSLGGAHEQYF. The V call is TRBV28, the J call TRBJ2-7; checking the TCRdb D call of TRBD1 is not possible without DNA. Germline V gene data show CDR1 as MDHEN and CDR2 as SYDVKM. The CDR3 is 13 amino acids.